This is a list of T cell receptor beta chains from one sample in a study of cytomegalovirus exposure and HLA in healthy donors. The method was immunoSEQ multiplex PCR; TCRdb's version includes in-frame clones alone and lacks a portion of them. The sample lists about 160,000 clones; 81% were seen once. The specimen sequenced was PBMCs. Every receptor here comes from a man between 45 and 60 years old in good health and CMV-seropositive. The CDR3 runs from the conserved cysteine through the conserved F or W. The D gene is left open where the match is weak. Only some rows state a clone size, as once, few, many or a class for expanded clones.

J gene: TRBJ2-1
D gene: .
V gene: TRBV2
clone size: .
CDR3 DNA: TGTGCCAGCAGAGCAGACAGTTACAATGAGCAGTTCTTC
CDR3 protein: CASRADSYNEQFF

J gene: TRBJ2-3
D gene: TRBD2
V gene: TRBV7-9
clone size: once
CDR3 DNA: TGTGCCAGCAGCTCCTCGACTAGCGAAGATACGCAGTATTTT
CDR3 protein: CASSSSTSEDTQYF

J gene: TRBJ1-2
D gene: .
V gene: TRBV5-1
clone size: .
CDR3 DNA: TGCGCCAGCAGCTTGGACGGGGAGGGAAGAGGCTACACCTTC
CDR3 protein: CASSLDGEGRGYTF

J gene: TRBJ1-6
D gene: TRBD1
V gene: TRBV7-8
clone size: .
CDR3 DNA: TGTGCCAGCAGCTTAACAGGGGGCGCCTATAATTCACCCCTCCACTTT
CDR3 protein: CASSLTGGAYNSPLHF

J gene: TRBJ2-3
D gene: TRBD1
V gene: TRBV10-3
clone size: once
CDR3 DNA: TGTGCCACCAGAGGGACAGTCAGGAGCACAGATACGCAGTATTTT
CDR3 protein: CATRGTVRSTDTQYF

J gene: TRBJ2-1
D gene: TRBD1
V gene: TRBV5-1
clone size: .
CDR3 DNA: TGCGCCAGCCGAAGCTATGGGACAGGCTATTACAATGAGCAGTTCTTC
CDR3 protein: CASRSYGTGYYNEQFF

J gene: TRBJ2-6
D gene: .
V gene: TRBV25-1
clone size: .
CDR3 DNA: TGTGCCACCGTCTCTGGGGCCAACGTCCTGACTTTC
CDR3 protein: CATVSGANVLTF

J gene: TRBJ2-5
D gene: TRBD2
V gene: TRBV9
clone size: .
CDR3 DNA: TGTGCCAGCAGCGTAGGACTAGCGGGGGATCAAGAGACCCAGTACTTC
CDR3 protein: CASSVGLAGDQETQYF

J gene: TRBJ2-3
D gene: TRBD2
V gene: TRBV18
clone size: .
CDR3 DNA: TGTGCCAGCTCACCATCTCGAACAGCGGGAGCGACAGATACGCAGTATTTT
CDR3 protein: CASSPSRTAGATDTQYF

J gene: TRBJ2-1
D gene: TRBD2
V gene: TRBV9
clone size: .
CDR3 DNA: TGTGCCAGCAGCGTAGTAGGGACTAGCATAAATGAGCAGTTCTTC
CDR3 protein: CASSVVGTSINEQFF

J gene: TRBJ2-1
D gene: TRBD2
V gene: TRBV6-4
clone size: once
CDR3 DNA: TGTGCCAGCAGTGCGCGGGAGGGCCTCGATGAGCAGTTCTTC
CDR3 protein: CASSAREGLDEQFF

J gene: TRBJ2-1
D gene: TRBD1
V gene: TRBV4-1
clone size: .
CDR3 DNA: TGCGCCAGCAGCCAGGGGACAGGGGTTGAGCAGTTCTTC
CDR3 protein: CASSQGTGVEQFF

J gene: TRBJ2-7
D gene: .
V gene: TRBV19
clone size: .
CDR3 DNA: TGTGCCAGTAGGAGTTTCGGAGCCTACGAGCAGTACTTC
CDR3 protein: CASRSFGAYEQYF

J gene: TRBJ1-1
D gene: .
V gene: TRBV28
clone size: .
CDR3 DNA: TGTGCCAGCAGTTTCCGAGCAGGGGTAACCGCTGAAGCTTTCTTT
CDR3 protein: CASSFRAGVTAEAFF

J gene: TRBJ1-2
D gene: .
V gene: TRBV28
clone size: .
CDR3 DNA: TGTGCCAGCAGACGGACAGACTTGGACTATGGCTACACCTTC
CDR3 protein: CASRRTDLDYGYTF

J gene: TRBJ2-3
D gene: TRBD2
V gene: TRBV5-1
clone size: .
CDR3 DNA: TGCGCCAGCAGCTTGAGGTCTAGCGGGGGTGTGGATACGCAGTATTTT
CDR3 protein: CASSLRSSGGVDTQYF

J gene: TRBJ2-1
D gene: TRBD1
V gene: TRBV5-1
clone size: .
CDR3 DNA: TGCGCCAGCAGCTTGGCGAGACAGGGACGGAATGAGCAGTTCTTC
CDR3 protein: CASSLARQGRNEQFF

J gene: TRBJ2-7
D gene: .
V gene: TRBV14
clone size: once
CDR3 DNA: TGTGCCAGCAGCCAAGATAGGGGGTACGAGCAGTACTTC
CDR3 protein: CASSQDRGYEQYF

J gene: TRBJ1-2
D gene: .
V gene: TRBV21-1
clone size: .
CDR3 DNA: TGTGCCAGCAGCGAAGGGTGCCCGGGACAGGGTTATGGCTACACCTTC
CDR3 protein: CASSEGCPGQGYGYTF

J gene: TRBJ2-1
D gene: TRBD2
V gene: TRBV5-1
clone size: .
CDR3 DNA: TGCGCCAGCAGCGCCAGCGGGAGCTCCTACAATGAGCAGTTCTTC
CDR3 protein: CASSASGSSYNEQFF

J gene: TRBJ2-3
D gene: TRBD2
V gene: TRBV9
clone size: .
CDR3 DNA: TGTGCCAGCAGCGTAGGGGGGGGTTCCACAGATACGCAGTATTTT
CDR3 protein: CASSVGGGSTDTQYF

J gene: TRBJ1-1
D gene: TRBD1
V gene: TRBV11-2
clone size: .
CDR3 DNA: TGTGCCAGCAGCATGGACAGGGGCACTGAAGCTTTCTTT
CDR3 protein: CASSMDRGTEAFF

J gene: TRBJ2-3
D gene: .
V gene: TRBV18
clone size: .
CDR3 DNA: TGTGCCAGCTCACCACCGTCTAGCACAGATACGCAGTATTTT
CDR3 protein: CASSPPSSTDTQYF

J gene: TRBJ1-4
D gene: .
V gene: TRBV10-3
clone size: .
CDR3 DNA: TGTGCCATCAGTGAGTGGGCCTCTGGGGGGAAACTGTTTTTT
CDR3 protein: CAISEWASGGKLFF

J gene: TRBJ2-1
D gene: .
V gene: TRBV4-2
clone size: .
CDR3 DNA: TGTGCCAGCACCCAGGGAGCTGCCAATGAGCAGTTCTTC
CDR3 protein: CASTQGAANEQFF

J gene: TRBJ2-7
D gene: TRBD1
V gene: TRBV4-2
clone size: .
CDR3 DNA: TGTGCCAGCAGCCCGGGACAGGGATTCCCCTACGAGCAGTACTTC
CDR3 protein: CASSPGQGFPYEQYF

J gene: TRBJ2-2
D gene: .
V gene: TRBV5-5
clone size: .
CDR3 DNA: TGTGCCAGCAGCTGGGCCAGAGGGAGGCCATCCTACAGGGAGCTGTTTTTT
CDR3 protein: CASSWARGRPSYRELFF

J gene: TRBJ2-5
D gene: TRBD2
V gene: TRBV5-1
clone size: .
CDR3 DNA: TGCGCCAGCAGCTTTCCTAGCGGGAGCGCGGAGACCCAGTACTTC
CDR3 protein: CASSFPSGSAETQYF

J gene: TRBJ2-5
D gene: .
V gene: TRBV27
clone size: few
CDR3 DNA: TGTGCCAGCAGCGGGGGGATAGGGGGAACGGATCAAGAGACCCAGTACTTC
CDR3 protein: CASSGGIGGTDQETQYF

J gene: TRBJ2-7
D gene: .
V gene: TRBV29-1
clone size: .
CDR3 DNA: TGCAGCGTTGCGGCCAGGGCCTCCTACGAGCAGTACTTC
CDR3 protein: CSVAARASYEQYF

J gene: TRBJ1-6
D gene: .
V gene: TRBV11-2
clone size: .
CDR3 DNA: TGTGCCAGCAGCTTAGGGGGGGGTAATTCACCCCTCCACTTT
CDR3 protein: CASSLGGGNSPLHF

J gene: TRBJ1-3
D gene: .
V gene: TRBV5-1
clone size: .
CDR3 DNA: TGCGCCAGCAGGGGCCCGACATCCGGAAACACCATATATTTT
CDR3 protein: CASRGPTSGNTIYF